A single sample is the source of the 11 T cell receptor beta chains below, sequenced in a study of blood T cells in healthy people across ages. Sample-barcoded 5' priming and a J-beta primer mix drove a second PCR of roughly 7 to 11 cycles. TCRdb processed the 5' RACE reads anew with MiXCR; each CDR3 protein has one entry. The table shows fewer than 2 million distinct CDR3 sequences, with 30% to 40% occurring only once. The sample was blood. Source of these receptors: a human donor in good health.

The V call is TRBV20-1, the J call TRBJ1-2; TRBD1 agrees at 11 bases. The germline CDR1 and CDR2 sequences are DFQATT and SNEGSKA (reference sequence). V shed 6 bases, J shed 10 bases, and the junction held 13 bases outside the gene matches. The CDR3 sequence is 14 residues long. CDR3 in DNA: TGCAGTGCGGAACCTCCGGGACAGGGGGTTGACTACACCTTC. Encoded protein: CSAEPPGQGVDYTF.

This chain links TRBV4-1 with TRBJ2-3; tentatively, D is TRBD1 (6 bases). Trimming took off 5 bases at V and 7 bases at J, with 22 bases between the two ends. Germline CDR1 MGHRA, CDR2 YSYEKL. The CDR3 has 16 amino acids. The CDR3 spells CASSSHWGRVLYTQYF. In nucleotides, the CDR3 is TGCGCCAGCAGCTCCCACTGGGGGCGGGTGTTGTATACGCAGTATTTT.

The chain carries TRBV10-3 and TRBJ2-1; D possibly corresponds to TRBD1 (6 bases). The CDR3 spans 15 residues. Deletions cut 6 bases from V and 0 bases from J, with 12 bases between. CDR1 and CDR2 from the germline V gene are ENHRY and SYGVKD. The CDR3 DNA reads TGTGCCATCAGGGAAACAGGGCACTCCTACAATGAGCAGTTCTTC. Protein sequence: CAIRETGHSYNEQFF.

There are a few counts of this clonotype. The J gene is TRBJ2-7, the V gene TRBV6-2 or TRBV6-3, with 8 bases that match TRBD2. Looked up from germline, CDR1 is MNHEY and CDR2 is SVGEGT. The CDR3 is made up of 14 amino acids. With V trimmed by 5 bases and J by 6 bases, 9 bases remained unmatched. This CDR3 reads CASSPSGGSREQYF. The DNA of the CDR3 is TGTGCCAGCAGTCCCAGCGGGGGCTCCCGCGAGCAGTACTTC.

V usage is TRBV11-2 and J usage is TRBJ2-3; D perhaps matches TRBD2 (7 bases). CDR3 length: 15 residues. CDR1 is SGHAT and CDR2 is FQNNGV in the germline V gene. Deletions cut 2 bases from V and 4 bases from J, with 13 bases between. CDR3 in DNA: TGTGCCAGCAGCTTACAGGGGCTAGCGGCAGATACGCAGTATTTT. It codes for CASSLQGLAADTQYF.

This clonotype was counted between two and nine times. The chain links TRBV24-1 to TRBJ2-1; the D is unclear. V was shortened by 1 base and J by 7 bases, with 16 bases between the two germline ends. Germline V gives CDR1 KGHDR, CDR2 SFDVKD. CDR3 size: 16 residues. CDR3 amino acids: CATSDFPLGLRNEQFF. CDR3 in DNA: TGTGCCACCAGTGATTTTCCCTTAGGGCTTAGGAATGAGCAGTTCTTC.

V and J are TRBV5-1 and TRBJ1-2, with 8 bases that match TRBD1. The V segment lost 2 bases and the J segment 2 bases; nucleotides outside the gene matches: 11. The CDR3 loop spans 17 amino acids. Per the germline V gene, CDR1 is SGHRS and CDR2 is YFSETQ. CDR3: CASSFRFFRDRNYGYTF. For the CDR3, the DNA is TGCGCCAGCAGCTTCAGATTCTTCCGGGACAGGAACTATGGCTACACCTTC.

V usage is TRBV7-3 and J usage is TRBJ2-3; D possibly corresponds to TRBD2 (6 bases). Germline-derived CDR1 and CDR2 are SGHTA and FQGTGA. CDR3 length: 16 residues. V was clipped by 2 bases and J by 5 bases, with 17 bases between them. In DNA, the CDR3 is TGTGCCAGCAGCTTATCTGGCGGGGCGAACATAGATACGCAGTATTTT. As protein: CASSLSGGANIDTQYF.

The chain has TRBV29-1 and TRBJ2-7; a possible D gene is TRBD1 (6 bases). Trimming pared 3 bases from V and 3 bases from J, leaving 18 bases between. Germline V gene data show CDR1 as SQVTM and CDR2 as ANQGSEA. CDR3 length equals 15 residues. CDR3 residues: CSVDLQSRGSYEQYF. The CDR3 bases are TGCAGCGTTGATCTACAATCCAGGGGTAGCTACGAGCAGTACTTC.

In this sample, this clonotype turned up a few times. The CDR3 loop is CASSLVFVGADTQYF. In nucleotides, the CDR3 is TGCGCCAGCAGCTTGGTCTTCGTTGGTGCGGATACGCAGTATTTT. The V and J genes are TRBV5-1 and TRBJ2-3; the D is unclear. Germline V gene lookup returns CDR1 SGHRS and CDR2 YFSETQ. The V and J ends lost 0 bases and 6 bases respectively, with 14 bases between them. The CDR3 length is 15 residues. Based on the CDR3 plus reference TRBV5-1 and TRBJ2-3, the full variable domain is KAGVTQTPRYLIKTRGQQVTLSCSPISGHRSVSWYQQTPGQGLQFLFEYFSETQRNKGNFPGRFSGRQFSNSRSEMNVSTLELGDSALYLCASSLVFVGADTQYFGPGTRLTVL.

Points on this clonotype: The conserved final phenylalanine or tryptophan is absent from the CDR3, which likely points to a read error. The chain has TRBV20-1 and TRBJ1-1; 7 nucleotides line up with TRBD1. After removal of 8 bases from V and 4 bases from J, the junction contained 7 bases not matched to a gene. The CDR3 contains 12 residues. Germline loops: CDR1 DFQATT, CDR2 SNEGSKA (reference sequence). The CDR3 sequence is CSPQGGGTEAFL. The CDR3 nucleotides read TGCAGTCCACAAGGGGGCGGCACTGAAGCTTTCCTT.